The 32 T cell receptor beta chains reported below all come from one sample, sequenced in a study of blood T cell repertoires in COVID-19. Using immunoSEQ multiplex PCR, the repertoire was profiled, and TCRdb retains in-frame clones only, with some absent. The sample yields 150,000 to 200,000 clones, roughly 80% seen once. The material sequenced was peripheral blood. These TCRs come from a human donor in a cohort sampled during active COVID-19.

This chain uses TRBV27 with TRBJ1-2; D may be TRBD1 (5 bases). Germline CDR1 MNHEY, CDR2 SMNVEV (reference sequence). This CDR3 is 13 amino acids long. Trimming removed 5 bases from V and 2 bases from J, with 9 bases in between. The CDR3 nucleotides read TGTGCCAGCAGTGTCCAGGGAAACTATGGCTACACCTTC. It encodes CASSVQGNYGYTF.

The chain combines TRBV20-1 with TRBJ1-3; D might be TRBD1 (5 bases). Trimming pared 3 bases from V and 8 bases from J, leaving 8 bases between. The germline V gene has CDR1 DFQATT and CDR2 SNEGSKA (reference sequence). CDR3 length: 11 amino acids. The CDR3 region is CSARGGDTIYF. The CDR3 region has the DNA TGCAGTGCTAGGGGGGGAGACACCATATATTTT.

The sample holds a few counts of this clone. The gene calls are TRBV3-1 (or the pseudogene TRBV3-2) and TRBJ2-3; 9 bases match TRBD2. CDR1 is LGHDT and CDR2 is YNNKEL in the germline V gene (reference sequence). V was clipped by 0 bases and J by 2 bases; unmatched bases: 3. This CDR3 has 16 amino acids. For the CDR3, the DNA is TGTGCCAGCAGCCAAGATGCTAGCGGGGTCACAGATACGCAGTATTTT. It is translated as CASSQDASGVTDTQYF.

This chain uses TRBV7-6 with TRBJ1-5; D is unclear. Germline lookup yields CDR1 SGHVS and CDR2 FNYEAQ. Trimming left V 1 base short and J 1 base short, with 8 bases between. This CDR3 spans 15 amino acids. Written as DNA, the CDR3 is TGTGCCAGCAGCTTAGGGGCGCAGAGCAATCAGCCCCAGCATTTT. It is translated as CASSLGAQSNQPQHF.

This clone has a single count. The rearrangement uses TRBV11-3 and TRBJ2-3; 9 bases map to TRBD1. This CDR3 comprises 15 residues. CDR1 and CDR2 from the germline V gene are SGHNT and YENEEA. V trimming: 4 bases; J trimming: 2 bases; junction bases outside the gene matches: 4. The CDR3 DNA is TGTGCCAGCAGCTCCGGACAGGGGCCCACAGATACGCAGTATTTT. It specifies CASSSGQGPTDTQYF.

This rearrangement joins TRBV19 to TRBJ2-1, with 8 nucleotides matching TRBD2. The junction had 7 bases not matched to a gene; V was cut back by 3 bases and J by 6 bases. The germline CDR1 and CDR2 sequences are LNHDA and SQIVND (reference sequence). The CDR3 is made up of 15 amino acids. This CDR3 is CASSIRPGGLNEQFF. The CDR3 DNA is TGTGCCAGTAGTATTAGGCCGGGGGGGCTCAATGAGCAGTTCTTC.

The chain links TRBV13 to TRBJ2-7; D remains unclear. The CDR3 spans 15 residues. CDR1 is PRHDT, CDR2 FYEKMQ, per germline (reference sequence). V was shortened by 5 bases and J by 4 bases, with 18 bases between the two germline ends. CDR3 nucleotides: TGTGCCAGCAGCCGGCAGACATTGCTTCAGTACGAGCAGTACTTC. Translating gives CASSRQTLLQYEQYF.

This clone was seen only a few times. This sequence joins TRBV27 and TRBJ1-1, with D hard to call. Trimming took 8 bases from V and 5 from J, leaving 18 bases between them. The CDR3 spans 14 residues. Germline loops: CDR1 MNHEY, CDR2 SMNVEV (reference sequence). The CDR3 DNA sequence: TGTGCCAGCTATGAAAGGCGCCTCGGGACTGAAGCTTTCTTT. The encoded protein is CASYERRLGTEAFF.

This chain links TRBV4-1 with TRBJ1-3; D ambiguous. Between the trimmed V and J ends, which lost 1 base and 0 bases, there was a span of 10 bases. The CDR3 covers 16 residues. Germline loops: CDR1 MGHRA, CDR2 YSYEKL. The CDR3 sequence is CASSQGRADSGNTIYF. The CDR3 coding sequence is TGCGCCAGCAGCCAAGGGAGGGCGGACTCTGGAAACACCATATATTTT.

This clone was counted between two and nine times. This CDR3 reads CAISVGLAGESYNEQFF. The CDR3 nucleotides are TGTGCCATCAGTGTGGGACTAGCGGGGGAGTCCTACAATGAGCAGTTCTTC. The chain is built from TRBV10-3 and TRBJ2-1, with 14 bases lining up with TRBD2. Trimming took 4 bases from V and 1 from J; bases not matched to a gene: 3. This CDR3 is built from 17 residues. The germline gives CDR1 ENHRY, CDR2 SYGVKD.

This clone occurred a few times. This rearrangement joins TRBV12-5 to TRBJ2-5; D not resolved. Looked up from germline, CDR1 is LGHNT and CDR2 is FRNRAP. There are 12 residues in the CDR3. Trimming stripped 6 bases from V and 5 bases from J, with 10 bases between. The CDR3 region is CASGPTRETQYF. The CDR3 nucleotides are TGTGCTAGTGGGCCGACCAGGGAGACCCAGTACTTC.

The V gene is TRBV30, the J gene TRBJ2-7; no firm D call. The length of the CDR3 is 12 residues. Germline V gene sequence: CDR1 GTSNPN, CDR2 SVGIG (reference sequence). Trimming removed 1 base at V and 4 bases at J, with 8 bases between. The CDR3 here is CAWSEISYEQYF. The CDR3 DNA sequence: TGTGCCTGGAGTGAAATTTCGTACGAGCAGTACTTC.

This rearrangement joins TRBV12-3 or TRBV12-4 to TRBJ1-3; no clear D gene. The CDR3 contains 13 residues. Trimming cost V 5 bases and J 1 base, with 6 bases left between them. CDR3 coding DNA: TGTGCCAGCAGTGGGCCTTCTGGAAACACCATATATTTT. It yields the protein CASSGPSGNTIYF.

The CDR3 DNA sequence: TGTGCCAGCAGCTCGCGGTCGGAGAACACTGAAGCTTTCTTT. Its translation is CASSSRSENTEAFF. This rearrangement joins TRBV11-2 to TRBJ1-1; D is undetermined. Per germline, CDR1 SGHAT and CDR2 FQNNGV. The ends were cut back, 4 bases at V and 1 base at J, with 10 bases in the middle. The CDR3 extends over 14 amino acids.

CDR3 nucleotides: TGTGCCAGCAGAGACACCGGCCGAGGCAATCAGCCCCAGCATTTT. Encoded protein: CASRDTGRGNQPQHF. The genes are TRBV6-5 and TRBJ1-5, with D unclear. The CDR3 covers 15 residues. Germline V lookup: CDR1 MNHEY, CDR2 SVGAGI. The V and J ends lost 6 bases and 2 bases respectively, with 14 bases between them.

The CDR3 bases are TGTGCCAGTAGTGAAGGACTAGCGGGGGGGCAAGGGGAGCTGTTTTTT. This translates into CASSEGLAGGQGELFF. The chain carries TRBV19 and TRBJ2-2; 15 positions match TRBD2. The CDR3 length is 16 residues. Germline V gives CDR1 LNHDA, CDR2 SQIVND (reference sequence). The junction had 6 bases not matched to a gene; V was cut back by 5 bases and J by 8 bases.

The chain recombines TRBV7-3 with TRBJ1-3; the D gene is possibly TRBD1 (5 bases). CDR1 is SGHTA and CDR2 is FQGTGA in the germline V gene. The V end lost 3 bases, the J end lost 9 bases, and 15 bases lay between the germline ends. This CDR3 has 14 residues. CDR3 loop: CASSFGGEGSTIYF. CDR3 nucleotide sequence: TGTGCCAGCAGCTTCGGGGGAGAGGGTTCCACCATATATTTT.

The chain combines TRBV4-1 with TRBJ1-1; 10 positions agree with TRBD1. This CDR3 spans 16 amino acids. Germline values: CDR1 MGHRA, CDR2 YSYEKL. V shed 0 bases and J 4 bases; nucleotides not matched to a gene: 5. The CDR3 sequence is CASSQDPGQGSTEAFF. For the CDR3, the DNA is TGCGCCAGCAGCCAAGACCCGGGACAGGGGAGCACTGAAGCTTTCTTT.

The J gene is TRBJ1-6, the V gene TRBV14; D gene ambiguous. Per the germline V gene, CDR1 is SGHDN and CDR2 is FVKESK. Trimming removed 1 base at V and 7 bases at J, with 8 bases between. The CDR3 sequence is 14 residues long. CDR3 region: CASSQGHKNSPLHF. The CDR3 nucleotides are TGTGCCAGCAGCCAAGGGCACAAGAATTCACCCCTCCACTTT.

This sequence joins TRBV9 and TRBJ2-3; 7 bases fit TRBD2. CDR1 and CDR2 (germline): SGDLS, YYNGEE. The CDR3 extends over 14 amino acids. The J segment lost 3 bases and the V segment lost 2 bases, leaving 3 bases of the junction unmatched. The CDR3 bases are TGTGCCAGCAGCGTCCAGGGAGGGACAGATACGCAGTATTTT. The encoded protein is CASSVQGGTDTQYF.

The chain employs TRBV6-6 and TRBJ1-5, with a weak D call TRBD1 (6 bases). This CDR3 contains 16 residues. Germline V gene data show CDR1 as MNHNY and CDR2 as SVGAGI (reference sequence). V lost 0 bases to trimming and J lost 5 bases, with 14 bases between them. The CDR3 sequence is CASSYSKGGGDQPQHF. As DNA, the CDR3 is TGTGCCAGCAGTTACTCGAAGGGTGGGGGCGATCAGCCCCAGCATTTT.

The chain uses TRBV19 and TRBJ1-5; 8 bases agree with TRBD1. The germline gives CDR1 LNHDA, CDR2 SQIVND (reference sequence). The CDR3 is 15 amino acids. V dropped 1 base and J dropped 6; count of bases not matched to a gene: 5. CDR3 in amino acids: CASSIGTGRSQPQHF. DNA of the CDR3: TGTGCCAGTAGTATAGGGACAGGGCGTAGTCAGCCCCAGCATTTT.

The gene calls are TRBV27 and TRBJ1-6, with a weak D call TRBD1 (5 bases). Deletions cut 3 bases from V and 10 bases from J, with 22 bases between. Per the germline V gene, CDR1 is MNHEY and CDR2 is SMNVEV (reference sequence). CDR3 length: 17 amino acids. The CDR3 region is CASSFTTYRILGSPLHF. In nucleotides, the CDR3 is TGTGCCAGCAGTTTTACTACGTACAGGATCTTGGGGTCACCCCTCCACTTT.

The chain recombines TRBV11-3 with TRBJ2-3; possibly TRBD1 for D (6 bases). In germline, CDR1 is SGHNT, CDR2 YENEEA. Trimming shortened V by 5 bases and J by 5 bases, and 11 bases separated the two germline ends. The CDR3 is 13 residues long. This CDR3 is CASSPGQQDTQYF. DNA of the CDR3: TGTGCCAGCAGCCCCGGACAGCAAGATACGCAGTATTTT.

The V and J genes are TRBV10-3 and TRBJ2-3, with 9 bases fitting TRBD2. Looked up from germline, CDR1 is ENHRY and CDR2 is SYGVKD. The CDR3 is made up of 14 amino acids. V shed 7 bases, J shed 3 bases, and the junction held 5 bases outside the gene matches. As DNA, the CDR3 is TGTGCCATCAAGGCTAGCGGGGAGACAGATACGCAGTATTTT. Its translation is CAIKASGETDTQYF.

CDR3 sequence reads: CASSLETGSNEKLFF. The CDR3 DNA is TGTGCCAGCAGCTTGGAGACTGGGTCCAATGAAAAACTGTTTTTT. The chain couples TRBV5-4 to TRBJ1-4; D not resolved. The V end was cut by 0 bases, the J end by 5 bases, with 11 bases between. CDR1 and CDR2 (germline): SGHNT, YYREEE (reference sequence). The CDR3 spans 15 residues.

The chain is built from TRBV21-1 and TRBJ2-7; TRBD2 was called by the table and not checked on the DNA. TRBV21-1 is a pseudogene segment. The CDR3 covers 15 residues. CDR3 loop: CASKPSEFSSYEQYF. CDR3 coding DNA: TGTGCCAGCAAACCTAGCGAGTTTAGCTCCTACGAGCAGTACTTC.

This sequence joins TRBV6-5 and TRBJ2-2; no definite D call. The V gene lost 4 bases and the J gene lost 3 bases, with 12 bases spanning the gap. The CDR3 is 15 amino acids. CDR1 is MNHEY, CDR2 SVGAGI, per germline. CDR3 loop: CASSFETTYTGELFF. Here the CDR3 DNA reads TGTGCCAGCAGTTTTGAGACAACCTACACCGGGGAGCTGTTTTTT.

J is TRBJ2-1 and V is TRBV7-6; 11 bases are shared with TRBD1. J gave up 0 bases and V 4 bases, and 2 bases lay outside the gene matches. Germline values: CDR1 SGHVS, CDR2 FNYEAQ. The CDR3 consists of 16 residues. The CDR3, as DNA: TGTGCCAGCAGCTGGGGGACAGGGGGCTCCTACAATGAGCAGTTCTTC. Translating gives CASSWGTGGSYNEQFF.

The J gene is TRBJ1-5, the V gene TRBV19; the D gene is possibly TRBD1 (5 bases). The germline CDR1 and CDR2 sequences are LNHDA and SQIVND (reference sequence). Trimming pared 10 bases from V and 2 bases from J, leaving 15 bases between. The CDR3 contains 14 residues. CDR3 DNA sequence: TGTGCCACCCGCTCGGGGGACGGCAATCAGCCCCAGCATTTT. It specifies CATRSGDGNQPQHF.

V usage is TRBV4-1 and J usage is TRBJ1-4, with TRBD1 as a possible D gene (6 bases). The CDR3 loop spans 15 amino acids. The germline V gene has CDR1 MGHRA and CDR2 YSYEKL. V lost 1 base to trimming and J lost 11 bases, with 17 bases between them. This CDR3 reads CASSQAHPAGAKLFF. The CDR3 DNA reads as TGCGCCAGCAGCCAAGCCCACCCCGCGGGGGCGAAACTGTTTTTT.

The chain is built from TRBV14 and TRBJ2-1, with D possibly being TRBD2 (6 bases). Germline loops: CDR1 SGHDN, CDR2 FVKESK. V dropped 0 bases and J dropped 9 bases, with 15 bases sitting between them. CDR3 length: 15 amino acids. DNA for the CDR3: TGTGCCAGCAGCCAAGATGTGAGGGTCGGGGGTGAGCAGTTCTTC. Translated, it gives CASSQDVRVGGEQFF.